The clone carrying this TCR beta chain was picked up many times. Its antigen is unknown. This entry belongs to a study of spatial heterogeneity in lung cancer. Study-wide findings and caveats: Tumor TCRs that were ubiquitous and expanded showed up in blood more at resection than follow-up.

Time point meaning: blood at routine non-recurrence follow-up after resection. Whole RNA obtained from tumor, nontumor lung or frozen PBMC underwent sequencing without sorting. With 7 bases clipped from V and 4 bases from J, the junction kept 6 bases outside the gene matches. Per germline, CDR1 MNHNS and CDR2 SASEGT. CDR3 length: 13 amino acids. TCRdb re-derived calls from the 5' RACE reads in MiXCR, one entry per CDR3 protein. The sample has about 41,000 distinct CDR3 sequences; 10% are singletons. This receptor was obtained from a female donor with early-stage non-small cell lung cancer. The chain uses TRBV6-1 and TRBJ2-5; TRBD1 agrees at 7 bases. This specimen consisted of PBMCs, obtained at follow-up. CDR3 DNA: TGTGCCAGCACCCAAGACAGGGTAGAGACCCAGTACTTC. Residues: CASTQDRVETQYF.